This T cell receptor (beta chain) was profiled in a study of identical twins. General study points: For cord blood, abundant beta clonotypes had fewer insertions, unlike memory repertoires, which showed none. There was an excess of low generation probability in the out-of-frame alpha sequences that twins shared.

It was template switching that added a universal primer site, and there were unique molecular identifiers on the cDNA. One entry per CDR3 protein results from TCRdb running MiXCR on the 5' RACE reads. The table shows hundreds of thousands of distinct CDR3 sequences, with more than 6.5% occurring only once. Germline CDR1 is SGHRS and CDR2 is YFSETQ. The junction had 5 bases not matched to a gene; V was cut back by 4 bases and J by 0 bases. The CDR3 contains 16 residues. Points on this clonotype: Its antigen is currently unknown.

These same data were also listed under a study on yellow fever vaccine responses in identical twins. From that report: Twins' vaccine T cell responses reportedly seemed partly convergent and partly personalized.

Source material: PBMCs. The origin of this receptor is a young woman in good health. The V and J genes are TRBV5-1 and TRBJ2-2, with 8 bases that match TRBD2. The CDR3 DNA reads TGCGCCAGCAGCCCGGGGGGGGACTCGAACACCGGGGAGCTGTTTTTT. This translates into CASSPGGDSNTGELFF.